This T cell receptor (beta chain) was profiled in a study of OX40 agonist ivuxolimab in advanced cancers. Produced via immunoSEQ multiplex PCR; TCRdb's table is partial and in-frame only. Of 65,000 to 100,000 clones listed, less than 95% are singletons. The specimen was CD4+ or CD8+ T cells sorted from blood, collected in a trial of the OX40 agonist ivuxolimab. This TCR derives from an adult with an advanced solid tumor such as melanoma, head and neck, liver or kidney cancer.

The CDR3 nucleotides read TGCGCCAGCAGCCAAGTTCCGGCGGGAGTGAGGAATGAGCAGTTCTTC. It encodes CASSQVPAGVRNEQFF. V usage is TRBV4-1 and J usage is TRBJ2-1, with 7 bases that match TRBD2. This CDR3 is built from 16 residues. J gave up 7 bases and V 1 base, and 10 bases lay outside the gene matches. Germline V lookup: CDR1 MGHRA, CDR2 YSYEKL.